This TCR beta chain was documented in a study of Ad26.COV2.S vaccination and SARS-CoV-2 variants. Overall study context: Participants got Ad26.COV2.S intramuscularly, once or twice 56 days apart.

The treatment: about 20 received Ad26.COV2.S at low or high dose, single or two shots; about 5 received placebo; per-sample allocation not given. Sampling was performed 63 days after the first vaccine or placebo injection. The sample came from a Boston adult aged 18-55 years. In the vaccine, an Ad26 vector expressed the SARS-CoV-2 spike of the Wuhan strain. This table comes from immunoSEQ multiplex PCR, and its TCRdb copy is limited to in-frame clones, with some not included. The data contain hundreds of thousands of clones, less than 90% of them singletons. This CDR3 contains 16 residues. The V segment lost 5 bases and the J segment 7 bases; nucleotides outside the gene matches: 8. In germline, CDR1 is SNHLY, CDR2 FYNNEI.

The sequence derives from a person aged 18 to 65 who received the Ad26.COV2.S COVID-19 vaccine or a placebo. The specimen was peripheral blood, collected in a trial of Ad26.COV2.S vaccine versus placebo. The chain has TRBV2 and TRBJ2-2; TRBD2 matches at 12 bases. The CDR3 coding sequence is TGTGCCAGCAGTCCCTGGACTAGCGGGGTAGGCGGGGAGCTGTTTTTT. As protein: CASSPWTSGVGGELFF. Drawing the rest from reference TRBV2 and TRBJ2-2, the complete variable domain is EPEVTQTPSHQVTQMGQEVILRCVPISNHLYFYWYRQILGQKVEFLVSFYNNEISEKSEIFDDQFSVERPDGSNFTLKIRSTKLEDSAMYFCASSPWTSGVGGELFFGEGSRLTVL.